The 23 T cell receptor beta chains below were found in one sample sequenced in a study of cytomegalovirus exposure and HLA in healthy donors. Use of 60 Vbeta and 13 Jbeta primers characterized the PCR. TCRdb keeps only in-frame clones here, not all; method: immunoSEQ multiplex PCR. Seen here are approximately 100,000 clones, approximately 80% observed once, and the top ten hold 9% to 15%. Sequences were obtained from PBMCs. The receptors derive from a middle-aged woman in good health and CMV-seropositive.

In its sample, this clone was seen a few times. The V and J genes are TRBV5-8 and TRBJ1-5, with 10 bases lining up with TRBD1. J was trimmed by 8 bases and V by 2 bases; bases with no gene match: 7. Germline V gives CDR1 SGHTS, CDR2 YDEGEE. This CDR3 has 15 residues. CDR3 nucleotide sequence: TGTGCCAGCAGCTTACGACAGGGGGCTGGGGAGCCCCAGCATTTT. Its translation is CASSLRQGAGEPQHF.

The chain combines TRBV7-9 with TRBJ2-2; D possibly corresponds to TRBD1 (5 bases). CDR3 size: 16 residues. V lost 5 bases, J lost 6 bases, and 19 bases lay in between. Germline V gives CDR1 SEHNR, CDR2 FQNEAQ (reference sequence). The CDR3 protein is CASSQQRLTDAGELFF. For the CDR3, the DNA is TGTGCCAGCAGCCAGCAAAGATTGACAGACGCCGGGGAGCTGTTTTTT.

In its sample, this clone was seen once. This chain joins TRBV18 and TRBJ1-1; no clear D gene. V lost 2 bases and J 5 bases, leaving 6 bases between the germline ends. CDR1 is KGHSH, CDR2 LQKENI, per germline. The CDR3 covers 12 residues. The CDR3 is CASSPRETEAFF. CDR3 nucleotide sequence: TGTGCCAGCTCACCAAGGGAGACTGAAGCTTTCTTT.

V and J are TRBV10-3 and TRBJ2-7, with TRBD2 identical over 10 bases. CDR3 length: 13 amino acids. Germline CDR1 is ENHRY and CDR2 is SYGVKD. Unmatched junction bases numbered 1, after V lost 8 bases and J lost 0 bases. This CDR3 reads CAIGTSASYEQYF. The CDR3 DNA follows: TGTGCCATCGGGACTAGCGCCTCCTACGAGCAGTACTTC.

This chain connects TRBV19 to TRBJ2-6, with 9 nucleotides matching TRBD1. The CDR3 sequence is 18 residues long. The V and J ends lost 3 bases and 0 bases, in that order; junction bases with no gene match: 6. Germline loops: CDR1 LNHDA, CDR2 SQIVND (reference sequence). The CDR3 DNA sequence: TGTGCCAGTAGTATTTCGACAGGGGGTAACTCTGGGGCCAACGTCCTGACTTTC. This gives the protein CASSISTGGNSGANVLTF.

J is TRBJ2-5 and V is TRBV4-2, with a possible D match to TRBD2 (6 bases). V was trimmed by 0 bases and J by 5 bases, leaving 10 bases between them. The CDR3 has 14 residues. The germline V gene encodes CDR1 LGHNA and CDR2 YNFKEQ. The DNA for the CDR3 is TGTGCCAGCAGCCAAGAGGCGGGGCGGGAGACCCAGTACTTC. The encoded protein is CASSQEAGRETQYF.

This sequence joins TRBV14 and TRBJ2-7; 15 nucleotides line up with TRBD2. The CDR3 has 19 amino acids. Trimming at V came to 1 base and at J to 0 bases, leaving 7 bases not matched to a gene. Germline CDR1 SGHDN, CDR2 FVKESK. This CDR3 reads CASSQVPGLAGGSSYEQYF. For the CDR3, the DNA is TGTGCCAGCAGCCAAGTCCCCGGACTAGCGGGGGGGAGCTCCTACGAGCAGTACTTC.

The CDR3 sequence is CASSSSAMNTEAFF. DNA of the CDR3: TGTGCCAGCAGCTCTAGCGCCATGAACACTGAAGCTTTCTTT. This chain connects TRBV7-2 to TRBJ1-1; D gene unclear. Per germline, CDR1 SGHTA and CDR2 FQGNSA. The CDR3 length is 14 residues. V was cut by 4 bases and J by 0 bases, with 9 bases left in between.

The CDR3 nucleotides are TGTGCCAGCAGTGAAAGGGGCAAGCCTGGGGCCAACGTCCTGACTTTC. It specifies CASSERGKPGANVLTF. This chain connects TRBV25-1 to TRBJ2-6; a weak D match, TRBD1 (5 bases). This CDR3 region has 16 residues. Looked up from germline, CDR1 is MGHDK and CDR2 is SYGVNS. V was trimmed by 2 bases and J by 2 bases, leaving 10 bases between them.

The gene calls are TRBV10-1 and TRBJ2-7; a possible D gene is TRBD1 (7 bases). V was trimmed by 3 bases and J by 9 bases, leaving 15 bases between them. The CDR3 has 13 residues. The germline V gene has CDR1 WNHNN and CDR2 SYGVQD (reference sequence). The CDR3 region is CASSDSGGMRQYF. Written as DNA, the CDR3 is TGCGCCAGCAGTGATTCAGGGGGGATGAGGCAGTACTTC.

The CDR3 coding sequence is TGTGCCAGCTCCCCTTCCGGTTTTGGGGCCAACGTCCTGACTTTC. It translates to CASSPSGFGANVLTF. V gene TRBV2 combines with J gene TRBJ2-6; D gene ambiguous. CDR3 length: 15 residues. Trimming stripped 8 bases from V and 3 bases from J, with 14 bases between. CDR1 and CDR2 from the germline V gene are SNHLY and FYNNEI.

V gene TRBV19 combines with J gene TRBJ1-1, with 9 nucleotides matching TRBD1. V was clipped by 6 bases and J by 1 base; unmatched bases: 3. The CDR3 has 14 residues. Germline CDR1 LNHDA, CDR2 SQIVND (reference sequence). The CDR3 DNA reads as TGTGCCAGTAGACAGGGGGCTCCGAACACTGAAGCTTTCTTT. This sequence encodes CASRQGAPNTEAFF. The full variable domain, with the rest looked up from reference TRBV19 and TRBJ1-1, is DGGITQSPKYLFRKEGQNVTLSCEQNLNHDAMYWYRQDPGQGLRLIYYSQIVNDFQKGDIAEGYSVSREKKESFPLTVTSAQKNPTAFYLCASRQGAPNTEAFFGQGTRLTVV.

This chain joins TRBV5-1 and TRBJ2-3; 8 positions agree with TRBD1. Looked up from germline, CDR1 is SGHRS and CDR2 is YFSETQ. The V segment lost 6 bases and the J segment 5 bases; nucleotides outside the gene matches: 8. The CDR3 covers 14 residues. In nucleotides, the CDR3 is TGCGCCAGCACCCTGGGACAGGAGGTAGATACGCAGTATTTT. Amino acids: CASTLGQEVDTQYF.

The V call is TRBV19, the J call TRBJ1-2; D not resolved. Trimming took 3 bases from V and 5 from J, leaving 16 bases between them. CDR3 length: 15 amino acids. Germline V lookup: CDR1 LNHDA, CDR2 SQIVND (reference sequence). The CDR3 region is CASSMEGGRWYGYTF. In nucleotides, the CDR3 is TGTGCCAGTAGTATGGAAGGAGGGAGGTGGTATGGCTACACCTTC.

V and J are TRBV18 and TRBJ1-1; 8 bases are shared with TRBD1. CDR1 is KGHSH and CDR2 is LQKENI in the germline V gene. The trim removed 4 bases at V and 5 bases at J, leaving 3 bases unmatched. The CDR3 runs to 13 residues. The CDR3 region has the DNA TGTGCCAGCTCACGGACAGGGTATACTGAAGCTTTCTTT. This gives the protein CASSRTGYTEAFF.

This chain connects TRBV5-4 to TRBJ2-7; no clear D. Germline V gives CDR1 SGHNT, CDR2 YYREEE (reference sequence). This CDR3 is built from 13 residues. Trimming removed 4 bases from V and 2 bases from J, with 10 bases in between. This CDR3 reads CASSRDFTYEQYF. CDR3 DNA sequence: TGTGCCAGCAGCCGAGACTTTACCTACGAGCAGTACTTC.

The chain uses TRBV19 and TRBJ1-6; 11 nucleotides align to TRBD1. J gave up 7 bases and V 9 bases, and 8 bases lay outside the gene matches. Germline V gives CDR1 LNHDA, CDR2 SQIVND (reference sequence). CDR3 size: 15 residues. In nucleotides, the CDR3 is TGTGCCAGCGTGGACAGGGGGCTAGGGAATTCACCCCTCCACTTT. This codes for CASVDRGLGNSPLHF.

The chain has TRBV7-8 and TRBJ2-1; 15 nucleotides align to TRBD2. CDR3 length equals 16 residues. V trimming: 4 bases; J trimming: 15 bases; junction bases outside the gene matches: 13. From germline, CDR1 is SGHVS and CDR2 FQNEAQ. The CDR3 DNA reads as TGTGCCAGCAGCTCTCCGAGGGGACTAGCGGGGGGTTGGCCGTTCTTC. It codes for CASSSPRGLAGGWPFF.

The rearrangement links TRBV6-6 to TRBJ1-1; the match to TRBD1 covers 8 bases. CDR1 and CDR2 (germline): MNHNY, SVGAGI (reference sequence). V shed 7 bases, J shed 11 bases, and the junction held 9 bases outside the gene matches. This CDR3 has 12 amino acids. CDR3 in DNA: TGTGCCAGCAAGATAATACAGGGGGTGGCTTTCTTT. It is translated as CASKIIQGVAFF.

The CDR3 here is CASSLGNSNNEQFF. In nucleotides, the CDR3 is TGTGCCAGCAGCTTAGGAAACAGCAACAATGAGCAGTTCTTC. The chain recombines TRBV11-2 with TRBJ2-1; D gene ambiguous. The CDR3 has 14 amino acids. Germline lookup yields CDR1 SGHAT and CDR2 FQNNGV. With 1 base removed from V and 5 bases from J, the gap between germline ends came to 9 bases.

The gene calls are TRBV2 and TRBJ1-1; 7 bases fit TRBD1. The CDR3 is 15 amino acids. The germline gives CDR1 SNHLY, CDR2 FYNNEI. Unmatched junction bases numbered 9, after V lost 7 bases and J lost 1 base. The CDR3 here is CASTAQEGANTEAFF. In nucleotides, the CDR3 is TGTGCCAGCACCGCCCAGGAGGGGGCGAACACTGAAGCTTTCTTT.

The V call is TRBV4-2, the J call TRBJ2-3; D is perhaps TRBD1 (5 bases). The germline V gene has CDR1 LGHNA and CDR2 YNFKEQ. Trimming left V 0 bases short and J 6 bases short, with 13 bases between. CDR3 length: 15 amino acids. CDR3 sequence reads: CASSQDWQGRDTQYF. CDR3 nucleotides: TGTGCCAGCAGCCAAGACTGGCAGGGAAGGGATACGCAGTATTTT.

The chain's CDR3 is CASSDSSRVQPQHF. Written as DNA, the CDR3 is TGTGCCAGCAGTGACTCCTCCAGGGTCCAGCCCCAGCATTTT. The chain uses TRBV6-1 and TRBJ1-5; perhaps TRBD1 as D (5 bases). The CDR3 contains 14 residues. V lost 3 bases and J 7 bases, leaving 13 bases between the germline ends. Per the germline V gene, CDR1 is MNHNS and CDR2 is SASEGT.